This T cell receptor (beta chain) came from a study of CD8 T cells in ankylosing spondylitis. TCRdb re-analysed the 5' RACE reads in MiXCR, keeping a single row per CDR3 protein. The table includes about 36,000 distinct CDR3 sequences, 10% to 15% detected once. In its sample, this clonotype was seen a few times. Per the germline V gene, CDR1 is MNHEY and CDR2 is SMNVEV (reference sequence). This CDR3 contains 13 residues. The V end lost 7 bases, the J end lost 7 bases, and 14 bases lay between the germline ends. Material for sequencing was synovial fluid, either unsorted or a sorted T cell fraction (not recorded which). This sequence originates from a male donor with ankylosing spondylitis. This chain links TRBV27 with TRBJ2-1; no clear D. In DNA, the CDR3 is TGTGCCAGCACCGGAAGTCTATGGAATGAGCAGTTCTTC. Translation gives CASTGSLWNEQFF.